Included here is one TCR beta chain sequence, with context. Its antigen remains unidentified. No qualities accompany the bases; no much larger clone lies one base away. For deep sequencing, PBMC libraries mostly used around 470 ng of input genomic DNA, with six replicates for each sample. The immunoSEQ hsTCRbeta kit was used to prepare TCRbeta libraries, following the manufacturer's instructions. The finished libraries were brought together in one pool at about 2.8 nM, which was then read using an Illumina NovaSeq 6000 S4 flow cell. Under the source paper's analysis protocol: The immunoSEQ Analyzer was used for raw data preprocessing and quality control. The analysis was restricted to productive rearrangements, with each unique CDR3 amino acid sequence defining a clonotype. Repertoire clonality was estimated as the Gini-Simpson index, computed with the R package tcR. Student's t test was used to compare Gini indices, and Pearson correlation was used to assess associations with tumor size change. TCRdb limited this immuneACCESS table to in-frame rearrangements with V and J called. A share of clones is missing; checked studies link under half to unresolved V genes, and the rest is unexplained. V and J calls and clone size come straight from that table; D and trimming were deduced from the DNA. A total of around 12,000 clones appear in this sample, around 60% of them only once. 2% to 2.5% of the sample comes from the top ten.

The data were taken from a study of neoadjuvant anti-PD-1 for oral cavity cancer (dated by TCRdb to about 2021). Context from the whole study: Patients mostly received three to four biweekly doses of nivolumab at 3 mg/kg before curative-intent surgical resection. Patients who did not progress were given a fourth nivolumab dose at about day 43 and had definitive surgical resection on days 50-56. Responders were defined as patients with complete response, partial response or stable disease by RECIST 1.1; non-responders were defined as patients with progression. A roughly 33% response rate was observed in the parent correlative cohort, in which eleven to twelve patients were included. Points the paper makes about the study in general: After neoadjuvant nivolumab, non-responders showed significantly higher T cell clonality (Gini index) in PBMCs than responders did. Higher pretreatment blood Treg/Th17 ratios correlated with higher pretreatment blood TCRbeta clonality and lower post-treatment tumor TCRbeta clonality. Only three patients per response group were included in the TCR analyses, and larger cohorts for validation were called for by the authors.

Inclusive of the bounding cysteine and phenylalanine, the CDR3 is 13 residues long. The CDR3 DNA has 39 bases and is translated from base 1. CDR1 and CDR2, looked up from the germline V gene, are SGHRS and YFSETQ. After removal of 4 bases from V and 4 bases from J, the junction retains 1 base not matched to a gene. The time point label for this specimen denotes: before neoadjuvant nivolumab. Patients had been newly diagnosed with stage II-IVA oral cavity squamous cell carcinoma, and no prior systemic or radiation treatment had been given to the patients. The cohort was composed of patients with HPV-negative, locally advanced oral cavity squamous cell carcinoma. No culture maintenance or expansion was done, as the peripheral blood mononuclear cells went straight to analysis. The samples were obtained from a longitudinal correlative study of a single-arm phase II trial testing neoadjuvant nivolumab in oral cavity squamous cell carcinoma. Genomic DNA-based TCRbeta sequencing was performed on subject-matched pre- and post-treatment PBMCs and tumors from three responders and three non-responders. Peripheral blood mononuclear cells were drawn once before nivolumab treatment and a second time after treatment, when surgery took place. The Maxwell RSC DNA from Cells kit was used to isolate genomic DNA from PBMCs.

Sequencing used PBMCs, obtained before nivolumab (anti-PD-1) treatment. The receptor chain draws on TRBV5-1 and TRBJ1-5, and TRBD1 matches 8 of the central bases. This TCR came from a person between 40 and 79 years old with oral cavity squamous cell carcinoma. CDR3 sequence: CASSTGGNQPQHF. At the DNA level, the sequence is TGCGCCAGCAGCACAGGGGGAAATCAGCCCCAGCATTTT. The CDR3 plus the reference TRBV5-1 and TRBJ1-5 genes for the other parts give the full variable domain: KAGVTQTPRYLIKTRGQQVTLSCSPISGHRSVSWYQQTPGQGLQFLFEYFSETQRNKGNFPGRFSGRQFSNSRSEMNVSTLELGDSALYLCASSTGGNQPQHFGDGTRLSIL.